This entry features one TCR beta chain sequence. This receptor's antigen is unknown. This specimen belongs to a study of monozygotic twins with inflammatory bowel disease (dated by TCRdb to between 2018 and 2021). Context from the whole study: The complete study included 28 monozygotic twin pairs: 19 IBD-discordant Danish pairs and nine German pairs, of which four were IBD-concordant and five were IBD-discordant. Each individual had, on average, about 151 000 unique TCRalpha sequences and 181 000 unique TCRbeta sequences available for analysis. The search for disease-associated traits relied mainly on comparing IBD patients with their genetically identical healthy co-twins within discordant pairs.

From each donor, an approximately 2.5 ml peripheral blood sample was drawn into PAXgene tubes and stored at -80 degrees C. Without any T cell sorting, total RNA was extracted from whole blood using the PAXgene blood miRNA kit on an automated QIAcube. Peripheral blood from monozygotic twin pairs who were concordant or discordant for inflammatory bowel disease underwent deep TCRalpha and TCRbeta repertoire profiling using unique molecular barcoding. Smoking habits were recorded for all twin pairs, with individuals classified as current, former or never smokers. Library generation was performed with 5' RACE. Preparation of each TCR library used approximately 3.5 ug of total RNA. For each sample, cDNA was synthesized in eight separate reactions using SMARTScribe reverse transcriptase. During cDNA synthesis, template switching was used to introduce unique molecular identifiers that contained a 6-nucleotide sample barcode. Amplification of TCRalpha and TCRbeta cDNA involved two nested PCRs of approximately 16 and 10 cycles, and each PCR was followed by bead purification. Before amplification, the cDNA was treated with uracil DNA-glycosylase and purified using the QIAquick PCR purification kit. The second PCR added Illumina TruSeq-compatible adapters along with sample-specific barcodes. TapeStation and Qubit were used to check library quality and concentration, and 5 ng of each library was pooled. The pooled libraries were sequenced with 2 x 100 bp reads and custom sequencing primers on an Illumina HiSeq2500 single-index Rapid Run. In the authors' own workflow: PCR and sequencing errors were corrected by UMI-based consensus assembly using MiGEC version 1.2.6. V(D)J alignment, clonotype assembly and CDR3 extraction were performed with MiXCR version 2.1.1. Normalisation of gene usage, clonotype sharing and MAIT/NKT TCR abundance was achieved by analysing the top 1000, 10 000 and 20 000 clonotypes per sample. Diversity was computed as the inverse Simpson index with the vegan R package after downsampling to 27 000 UMIs. Paired Mann-Whitney U tests were applied to discordant twin pairs, with Benjamini-Hochberg correction for multiple testing. After the reads were reprocessed by TCRdb, one entry was made per CDR3 protein sequence, with no DNA. The V and J calls, along with clone size, are taken from TCRdb and not from the paper's own processing. Per the sample table, the count is 330,000 or so distinct CDR3 sequences. The ten largest account for roughly 2% of the sample.

The germline V gene gives CDR1 as WSHSY and CDR2 as SAAADI. Inclusive of the bounding cysteine and phenylalanine, the CDR3 is 12 residues long. No DNA sequence was recorded. The full study reports these points: TCRbeta repertoire diversity, by inverse Simpson index, was decreased in IBD patients compared with their healthy co-twins. Fewer clonotypes were shared with other individuals by IBD patients than by healthy twins, most markedly in patients showing signs of disease activity. Background noise and inter-individual variability may have been introduced into the repertoires by the differing immunosuppressive treatments among patients. Repertoire similarity did not differ between concordant and discordant twins, possibly due to limited statistical power. The results gave no support for a single strong signal or clonotype linked to IBD. Distinction between different T cell subtypes could not be achieved in the analysis.

This receptor was obtained from a human donor with ulcerative colitis or Crohn's disease, or a healthy co-twin of an affected twin (not recorded which). The sample taken for sequencing was blood. The sequence is built from TRBV10-2 and TRBJ2-5; TCRdb gives TRBD2 as the D gene, but with no DNA this cannot be confirmed. The CDR3: CASSWREETQYF.